The 30 T cell receptor beta chains presented below share a single source sample, sequenced in a study of human T cells and chemical hapten exposure. One entry per CDR3 protein, called by TCRdb with MiXCR from the RACE reads. The profile shows roughly 62,000 distinct CDR3 sequences, around 11% of them singletons. Time point specified: patch test 3, about 24 weeks after DPC sensitization. The treatment: therapeutic diphenylcyclopropenone sensitization with weekly scalp DPC. This specimen was whole blood, taken in connection with sensitization to the hapten diphenylcyclopropenone (DPC). These receptors were obtained from a man aged 25-45 years with alopecia areata. Some clones in this sample may be carry-over from other donors' samples.

J is TRBJ1-2 and V is TRBV7-9; D is unclear. Trimming shortened V by 0 bases and J by 2 bases, and 4 bases separated the two germline ends. The CDR3 spans 13 residues. Germline CDR1 and CDR2: SEHNR and FQNEAQ (reference sequence). CDR3 in amino acids: CASSLAVNYGYTF. CDR3 in DNA: TGTGCCAGCAGCTTAGCAGTGAACTATGGCTACACCTTC. Full variable domain (missing parts from reference TRBV7-9 and TRBJ1-2): DTGVSQNPRHKITKRGQNVTFRCDPISEHNRLYWYRQTLGQGPEFLTYFQNEAQLEKSRLLSDRFSAERPKGSFSTLEIQRTEQGDSAMYLCASSLAVNYGYTFGSGTRLTVV.

This clonotype was recorded a few times. The rearrangement links TRBV9 to TRBJ1-2, with TRBD1 as a possible D gene (6 bases). V shed 4 bases and J shed 5 bases, with 18 bases lying between them. The CDR3 contains 15 residues. From germline, CDR1 is SGDLS and CDR2 YYNGEE. This CDR3 reads CASSPFAGARYGYTF. CDR3 in DNA: TGTGCCAGCAGCCCCTTTGCGGGGGCCCGTTATGGCTACACCTTC.

This rearrangement joins TRBV28 to TRBJ1-2, with D possibly TRBD1 on 5 matching bases. CDR1 and CDR2 (germline): MDHEN, SYDVKM. V was clipped by 5 bases and J by 5 bases, with 15 bases between them. CDR3 length equals 14 residues. The CDR3 coding sequence is TGTGCCAGCAGTCCCTCTAGGGGTGCATATGGCTACACCTTC. This translates into CASSPSRGAYGYTF.

The chain links TRBV10-3 to TRBJ1-5; TRBD1 matches 7 bases. The CDR3 has 14 residues. Germline V lookup: CDR1 ENHRY, CDR2 SYGVKD. The ends lost 9 bases at V and 3 bases at J; junction bases unmatched: 8. The DNA of the CDR3 is TGTGCCATAGCTCAGGGGGTTGACAATCAGCCCCAGCATTTT. Encoded protein: CAIAQGVDNQPQHF.

This clonotype appeared many times. The V and J genes are TRBV20-1 and TRBJ2-6; tentatively, D is TRBD1 (6 bases). Looked up from germline, CDR1 is DFQATT and CDR2 is SNEGSKA (reference sequence). There are 14 residues in the CDR3. V was clipped by 5 bases and J by 1 base, with 9 bases between them. Here the CDR3 reads CSAGRGSGANVLTF. Here the CDR3 DNA reads TGCAGTGCTGGCAGGGGTTCTGGGGCCAACGTCCTGACTTTC.

The chain has TRBV6-5 and TRBJ2-1, with a tentative D call TRBD2 (6 bases). Germline V CDR1 and CDR2: MNHEY, SVGAGI. Between the trimmed V and J ends, which lost 6 bases and 12 bases, there was a span of 18 bases. CDR3 size: 13 residues. CDR3 bases: TGTGCCAGCAGGGAGGGGCTAGGAGTAGGGCAGTTCTTC. Amino acid sequence: CASREGLGVGQFF.

The J gene is TRBJ1-1, the V gene TRBV7-2; no clear D. V lost 7 bases, J lost 1 base, and 10 bases lay in between. The length of the CDR3 is 13 residues. CDR1 is SGHTA, CDR2 FQGNSA, per germline. CDR3 sequence reads: CASTLIGNTEAFF. The CDR3 region has the DNA TGTGCCAGCACCCTAATCGGGAACACTGAAGCTTTCTTT.

The chain joins TRBV4-3 to TRBJ1-5; D is undetermined. CDR1 is LGHNA and CDR2 is YSLEER in the germline V gene. This CDR3 has 14 amino acids. V was cut by 3 bases and J by 1 base, with 7 bases left in between. In DNA, the CDR3 is TGCGCCAGCAGCCATCATGCGAGCAATCAGCCCCAGCATTTT. This encodes CASSHHASNQPQHF.

This rearrangement joins TRBV20-1 to TRBJ2-1; TRBD2 agrees at 8 bases. The CDR3 has 12 residues. V dropped 8 bases and J dropped 2; count of bases not matched to a gene: 2. From germline, CDR1 is DFQATT and CDR2 SNEGSKA (reference sequence). CDR3 region: CSTGGPYNEQFF. The CDR3 DNA reads as TGCAGTACGGGGGGGCCCTACAATGAGCAGTTCTTC.

This clonotype was counted many times. The CDR3 DNA reads as TGCGCCAGCAGGGAGGACAGTATGGGAGAGTACGAGCAGTACTTC. Translation: CASREDSMGEYEQYF. The chain employs TRBV5-1 and TRBJ2-7, with D tentatively TRBD1 (6 bases). This CDR3 spans 15 amino acids. Germline loops: CDR1 SGHRS, CDR2 YFSETQ. Trimming cost V 5 bases and J 4 bases, with 19 bases left between them.

This clonotype was observed many times. V is TRBV6-4 and J is TRBJ2-1, with D maybe TRBD1 (5 bases). This CDR3 has 14 residues. Trimming shortened V by 3 bases and J by 6 bases, and 12 bases separated the two germline ends. Germline CDR1 reads MRHNA; CDR2 reads SNTAGT. The CDR3 sequence: CASSESHQGNEQFF. The CDR3 DNA sequence: TGTGCCAGCAGTGAAAGTCATCAGGGCAATGAGCAGTTCTTC.

The CDR3, as DNA: TGTGCCAGCACCAGGGGTGATGGCTACACCTTC. This gives the protein CASTRGDGYTF. The rearrangement joins TRBV2 to TRBJ1-2, with a weak D call TRBD1 (6 bases). Germline CDR1 SNHLY, CDR2 FYNNEI. V gave up 7 bases and J gave up 6 bases, with 9 bases separating them. The CDR3 is made up of 11 amino acids.

Ten or more counts support this clonotype. The rearrangement uses TRBV24-1 and TRBJ2-2, with TRBD1 matching over 11 bases. The germline V gene encodes CDR1 KGHDR and CDR2 SFDVKD. The CDR3 sequence is 17 residues long. With V trimmed by 5 bases and J by 6 bases, 10 bases remained unmatched. Here the CDR3 DNA reads TGTGCCACCAGTGGGACAGGGGGCGCCGAGGCTGCCGGGGAGCTGTTTTTT. Translating gives CATSGTGGAEAAGELFF.

The rearrangement links TRBV20-1 to TRBJ1-2; maybe TRBD1 (6 bases). Germline V lookup: CDR1 DFQATT, CDR2 SNEGSKA (reference sequence). CDR3 length: 15 residues. V lost 0 bases to trimming and J lost 4 bases, with 15 bases between them. In nucleotides, the CDR3 is TGCAGTGCTAGAGAGGGGGGCCTTACGCGCTATGGCTACACCTTC. Its protein product is CSAREGGLTRYGYTF.

The chain uses TRBV12-3 or TRBV12-4 and TRBJ2-3; no definite D call. The CDR3 runs 11 residues. Trimming took off 5 bases at V and 2 bases at J, with 2 bases between the two ends. In DNA form, the CDR3 reads TGTGCCAGCAGTATCACAGATACGCAGTATTTT. Protein product: CASSITDTQYF.

This clonotype was observed many times. CDR3 in DNA: TGTGCCAGTAGTGTGACCGCGTACACTACGAGTGAGCAGTACTTC. It translates to CASSVTAYTTSEQYF. This chain links TRBV19 with TRBJ2-7, with D hard to call. Germline values: CDR1 LNHDA, CDR2 SQIVND (reference sequence). The CDR3 consists of 15 residues. Trimming left V 5 bases short and J 7 bases short, with 21 bases between.

This rearrangement joins TRBV11-3 to TRBJ1-4, with 8 bases fitting TRBD1. The germline V gene encodes CDR1 SGHNT and CDR2 YENEEA. Unmatched junction bases numbered 6, after V lost 4 bases and J lost 5 bases. This CDR3 is 15 amino acids long. CDR3 protein: CASSYRGQENEKLFF. CDR3 bases: TGTGCCAGCAGCTACCGGGGACAGGAAAATGAAAAACTGTTTTTT.

The CDR3 loop is CASSLRLGLNQPQHF. CDR3 bases: TGTGCCAGCAGCTTACGGTTGGGGCTCAATCAGCCCCAGCATTTT. V gene TRBV11-2 combines with J gene TRBJ1-5; perhaps TRBD1 as D (5 bases). This CDR3 spans 15 amino acids. The germline gives CDR1 SGHAT, CDR2 FQNNGV. Trimming cost V 2 bases and J 3 bases, with 11 bases left between them.

The rearrangement uses TRBV29-1 and TRBJ1-4; TRBD1 matches 7 bases. Unmatched junction bases numbered 7, after V lost 6 bases and J lost 0 bases. The V gene's germline CDR1 is SQVTM and CDR2 ANQGSEA. The CDR3 has 15 residues. For the CDR3, the DNA is TGCAGCGTGGGACAGCCTTCTGCAACTAATGAAAAACTGTTTTTT. It encodes CSVGQPSATNEKLFF.

This clonotype was found many times. This chain uses TRBV7-3 with TRBJ2-1; TRBD2 aligns across 9 bases. The CDR3 covers 14 residues. Germline V CDR1 and CDR2: SGHTA, FQGTGA. After removal of 5 bases from V and 10 bases from J, the junction contained 9 bases not matched to a gene. The CDR3 bases are TGTGCCAGCAGCCCTAGCGGGGTGCTGGGGGAGCAGTTCTTC. It translates to CASSPSGVLGEQFF.

This clonotype has ten or more counts. J is TRBJ1-2 and V is TRBV4-2; D possibly corresponds to TRBD1 (5 bases). Per the germline V gene, CDR1 is LGHNA and CDR2 is YNFKEQ. V lost 1 base and J 0 bases, leaving 15 bases between the germline ends. CDR3 length: 17 amino acids. The CDR3 nucleotides are TGTGCCAGCAGCCAAGGAGCGGGACTAAAAGCTAACTATGGCTACACCTTC. It specifies CASSQGAGLKANYGYTF.

V gene TRBV12-3 or TRBV12-4 combines with J gene TRBJ1-5, with TRBD1 identical over 8 bases. Trimming removed 6 bases from V and 9 bases from J; junction bases left unmatched: 7. The CDR3 is made up of 13 amino acids. CDR3 DNA sequence: TGTGCCAGCAGACGGACAGGGTTTACGCCCCAGCATTTT. Translating it yields CASRRTGFTPQHF.

The J gene is TRBJ1-5, the V gene TRBV12-3 or TRBV12-4; D unclear. The V and J ends lost 6 bases and 3 bases respectively, with 12 bases between them. CDR3 size: 14 residues. CDR3: CASSILGFNQPQHF. The CDR3, as DNA: TGTGCCAGCAGCATTTTGGGCTTCAATCAGCCCCAGCATTTT.

This clonotype has at least ten counts. V usage is TRBV12-3 or TRBV12-4 and J usage is TRBJ1-2, with D unresolved. Trimming removed 4 bases from V and 8 bases from J, with 11 bases in between. The CDR3 has 12 amino acids. CDR3 bases: TGTGCCAGCAGTTGGGAGGGTCTAGGCTACACCTTC. Translated, it gives CASSWEGLGYTF.

The gene calls are TRBV6-2 or TRBV6-3 and TRBJ2-3, with 9 bases aligning to TRBD1. This CDR3 contains 16 residues. V lost 3 bases to trimming and J lost 2 bases; unmatched junction nucleotides: 6. Per the germline V gene, CDR1 is MNHEY and CDR2 is SVGEGT. This chain's CDR3 is CASSYGVQGATDTQYF. The CDR3 DNA is TGTGCCAGCAGTTATGGTGTACAGGGGGCCACAGATACGCAGTATTTT.

This clonotype occurred a few times. The chain uses TRBV6-5 and TRBJ1-5; D unclear. CDR1 is MNHEY, CDR2 SVGAGI, per germline. CDR3 length: 13 amino acids. V was trimmed by 4 bases and J by 4 bases, leaving 8 bases between them. CDR3 loop: CASSSLTNQPQHF. DNA of the CDR3: TGTGCCAGCAGTTCCTTGACTAATCAGCCCCAGCATTTT.

This rearrangement joins TRBV7-2 to TRBJ2-1; D call uncertain. This CDR3 has 12 residues. V dropped 2 bases and J dropped 6 bases, with 5 bases sitting between them. Germline CDR1 is SGHTA and CDR2 is FQGNSA. The CDR3 sequence: CASSLKVNEQFF. The CDR3 DNA sequence: TGTGCCAGCAGCTTAAAGGTCAATGAGCAGTTCTTC.

This clonotype came up a few times. The chain is built from TRBV3-1 and TRBJ1-1; 7 bases align to TRBD1. V shed 5 bases and J 4 bases; nucleotides not matched to a gene: 7. The CDR3 is 14 residues long. The V gene's germline CDR1 is LGHDT and CDR2 YNNKEL (reference sequence). DNA of the CDR3: TGTGCCAGCAGCTTAATGGACAGGAGCACTGAAGCTTTCTTT. Its protein is CASSLMDRSTEAFF.

This clonotype showed up many times. The CDR3 bases are TGCAGCGCCGGGACGCCGGTATTCACAGATACGCAGTATTTT. Translating gives CSAGTPVFTDTQYF. This sequence joins TRBV29-1 and TRBJ2-3; D may be TRBD1 or TRBD2 (5 bases each). This CDR3 is built from 14 residues. Germline lookup yields CDR1 SQVTM and CDR2 ANQGSEA. Trimming removed 7 bases from V and 2 bases from J, with 16 bases in between.

This clonotype was observed a handful of times. The chain employs TRBV19 and TRBJ1-1, with D hard to call. V lost 5 bases, J lost 4 bases, and 14 bases lay in between. Germline V gene lookup returns CDR1 LNHDA and CDR2 SQIVND (reference sequence). The CDR3 spans 14 residues. The CDR3, as DNA: TGTGCCAGTAGTTTCGACCCGCGGGGCACTGAAGCTTTCTTT. Its translation is CASSFDPRGTEAFF.